This T cell receptor (beta chain) originates from a study of early T cells in non-severe SARS-CoV-2 infection. Overall study context: With bulk RNA from unsorted whole blood as input, sequencing yielded unpaired chains. Overall study findings and caveats: Anti-spike CD8 responses were favored in VDJdb matching, and private and CD4 specificities were missed.

Individual cDNA molecules were tagged with unique molecular identifiers. A single record per CDR3 protein comes from TCRdb applying MiXCR to the 5' RACE reads. The sample holds about 60,000 distinct CDR3 sequences, around 10% seen once. This clonotype was recorded a few times. As yet, its antigen is unknown. Trimming took off 2 bases at V and 2 bases at J, with 9 bases between the two ends. The CDR3 sequence is 14 residues long. Sequenced material: whole blood, taken at baseline. The V call is TRBV12-3 or TRBV12-4, the J call TRBJ1-1, with D possibly matching TRBD1 (5 bases). The sequence came from an adult who was a healthcare worker with PCR-confirmed SARS-CoV-2 infection or an uninfected control (not recorded which). As DNA, the CDR3 is TGTGCCAGCAGTTTAATTGGGGGTAACACTGAAGCTTTCTTT. It is translated as CASSLIGGNTEAFF.